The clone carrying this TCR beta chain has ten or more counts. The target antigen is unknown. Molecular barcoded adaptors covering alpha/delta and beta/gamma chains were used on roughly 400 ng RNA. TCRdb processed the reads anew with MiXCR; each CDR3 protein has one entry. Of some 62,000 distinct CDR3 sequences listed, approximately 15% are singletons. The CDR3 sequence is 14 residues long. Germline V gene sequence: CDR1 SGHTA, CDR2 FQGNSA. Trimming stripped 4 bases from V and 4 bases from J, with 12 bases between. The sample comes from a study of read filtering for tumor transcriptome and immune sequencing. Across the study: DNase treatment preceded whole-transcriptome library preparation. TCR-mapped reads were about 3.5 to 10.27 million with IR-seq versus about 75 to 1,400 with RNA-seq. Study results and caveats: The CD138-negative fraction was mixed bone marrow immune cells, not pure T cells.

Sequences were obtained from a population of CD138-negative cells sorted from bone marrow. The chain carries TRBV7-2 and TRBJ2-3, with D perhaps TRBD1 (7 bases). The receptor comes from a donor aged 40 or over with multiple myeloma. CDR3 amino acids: CASSSTGRSDTQYF. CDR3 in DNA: TGTGCCAGCAGCTCGACAGGGAGGTCAGATACGCAGTATTTT. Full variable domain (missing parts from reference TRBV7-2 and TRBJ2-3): GAGVSQSPSNKVTEKGKDVELRCDPISGHTALYWYRQSLGQGLEFLIYFQGNSAPDKSGLPSDRFSAERTGGSVSTLTIQRTQQEDSAVYLCASSSTGRSDTQYFGPGTRLTVL.